This T cell receptor beta chain was identified during a study of breast tumors, draining lymph nodes, adjacent tissues. V was pared by 7 bases and J by 7 bases, with 7 bases of the junction left unmatched. The CDR3 runs to 13 residues. In germline, CDR1 is DFQATT, CDR2 SNEGSKA (reference sequence). This clonotype showed up many times. The lymph nodes were axillary draining lymph nodes from breast cancer patients. Each CDR3 protein is one row after TCRdb ran MiXCR on the multiplex PCR reads. The data contain about 230,000 distinct CDR3 sequences, approximately 31% of them singletons. Sequencing input: axillary lymph node tissue. This receptor was obtained from a female donor with breast cancer. Some clones in this sample may be carry-over from other donors' samples. V usage is TRBV20-1 and J usage is TRBJ1-6; 7 bases agree with TRBD1. CDR3 in amino acids: CSGRGQNNSPLHF. The CDR3 DNA is TGCAGTGGGCGGGGACAGAACAATTCACCCCTCCACTTT.